This T cell receptor beta chain was identified during a study of persistence of HIV-infected CD4 T cells. Findings of the study overall: Degenerate expanded CDR3beta sequences were enriched among CMV- and Gag-responding cells.

Overlapping HIV-1 Gag 15-mer peptides at approximately 0.96 ug per peptide per mL were used. CD40L-negative CD69-negative CD45RO-high memory CD4+ T cells were sorted as populations depleted of antigen-responding cells. Germline-derived CDR1 and CDR2 are SEHNR and FQNEAQ (reference sequence). There are 16 residues in the CDR3. After removal of 5 bases from V and 0 bases from J, the junction contained 7 bases not matched to a gene. Sequencing used immunoSEQ version 4 in survey mode. Assay: immunoSEQ multiplex PCR; the TCRdb copy retains only in-frame clones and omits some. Among over 40,000 clones listed, about four fifths were seen once. Regarding this clone: The antigen remains unidentified.

The receptor was derived from an adult man with HIV who was CMV-seropositive. The source material was CD4+ T cells sorted from PBMCs after roughly 18-hour stimulation, sampled from a patient who received antiretroviral therapy. The chain links TRBV7-9 to TRBJ1-3; 7 bases fit TRBD1. CDR3 protein: CASSHDRASSGNTIYF. The CDR3 nucleotides read TGTGCCAGCAGCCACGACAGGGCTAGCTCTGGAAACACCATATATTTT.